Listed below are T cell receptor beta chains from one sample, sequenced in a study of T cell responses to AZD1222 COVID-19 vaccine. Sequencing used immunoSEQ multiplex PCR; TCRdb keeps in-frame clones, though not all of them. The data contain around 100,000 clones, approximately 87% of them singletons. Sample: peripheral blood, taken 28 days after the second AZD1222 dose. All receptors derive from an adult who received the AZD1222 COVID-19 vaccine. Each CDR3 is given with its conserved first and last residue. D genes are given only for firm matches. Where a row states a size, it is once, few, many or the class of an expanded clone; other rows omit it.

V gene: TRBV28
D gene: NA
clone size: NA
J gene: TRBJ2-7
CDR3 DNA: TGTGCCAGCAGTTTAAGTCCAGGCAACTACGAGCAGTACTTC
CDR3 protein: CASSLSPGNYEQYF

V gene: TRBV10-3
D gene: NA
clone size: NA
J gene: TRBJ2-7
CDR3 DNA: TGTGCCATCAGTACTACCTCGACCTACGAGCAGTACTTC
CDR3 protein: CAISTTSTYEQYF

V gene: TRBV27
D gene: NA
clone size: NA
J gene: TRBJ1-2
CDR3 DNA: TGTGCCAGCAGTTCCCCCGAAGCAGGGAACTATGGCTACACCTTC
CDR3 protein: CASSSPEAGNYGYTF

V gene: TRBV27
D gene: TRBD2
clone size: NA
J gene: TRBJ2-7
CDR3 DNA: TGTGCCAGCAGTTTATCGCGGCTAGCGGGAGATCCCTACGAGCAGTACTTC
CDR3 protein: CASSLSRLAGDPYEQYF

V gene: TRBV18
D gene: TRBD1
clone size: once
J gene: TRBJ2-5
CDR3 DNA: TGTGCCAGCTCACCGGGACAGGGACAAGAGACCCAGTACTTC
CDR3 protein: CASSPGQGQETQYF

V gene: TRBV27
D gene: NA
clone size: NA
J gene: TRBJ2-7
CDR3 DNA: TGTGCCAGCAGCCCGACCTTGGGGCCCCGCGTATACGAGCAGTACTTC
CDR3 protein: CASSPTLGPRVYEQYF

V gene: TRBV6-5
D gene: NA
clone size: once
J gene: TRBJ1-6
CDR3 DNA: TGTGCCAGCAGGTCAGGGACTTCACCCCTCCACTTT
CDR3 protein: CASRSGTSPLHF

V gene: TRBV30
D gene: TRBD1
clone size: NA
J gene: TRBJ2-5
CDR3 DNA: TGTGCCTGGAGCCCCGGGACAGTGAACCAAGAGACCCAGTACTTC
CDR3 protein: CAWSPGTVNQETQYF

V gene: TRBV30
D gene: NA
clone size: NA
J gene: TRBJ1-5
CDR3 DNA: TGTGCCTGGAGTGTACAGACGGTCAGTCAGCCCCAGCATTTT
CDR3 protein: CAWSVQTVSQPQHF

V gene: TRBV5-1
D gene: NA
clone size: NA
J gene: TRBJ2-5
CDR3 DNA: TGCGCCAGCAGCCTATTCCCAGGGGCTGTTGGAGAGACCCAGTACTTC
CDR3 protein: CASSLFPGAVGETQYF

V gene: TRBV7-9
D gene: NA
clone size: NA
J gene: TRBJ2-7
CDR3 DNA: TGTGCCAGCAGCCCGGGACAATCCTACGAGCAGTACTTC
CDR3 protein: CASSPGQSYEQYF

V gene: TRBV19
D gene: NA
clone size: NA
J gene: TRBJ1-2
CDR3 DNA: TGTGCCAGTAGTCCCCGGGTTAACTATGGCTACACCTTC
CDR3 protein: CASSPRVNYGYTF

V gene: TRBV29-1
D gene: TRBD2
clone size: NA
J gene: TRBJ2-7
CDR3 DNA: TGCAGCGTTGAAGGACTAGCGGGAGAGGGCGAGCAGTACTTC
CDR3 protein: CSVEGLAGEGEQYF

V gene: TRBV18
D gene: NA
clone size: once
J gene: TRBJ2-3
CDR3 DNA: TGTGCCAGCTCACCAGGGTCTCGCGGTGATACGCAGTATTTT
CDR3 protein: CASSPGSRGDTQYF

V gene: TRBV2
D gene: TRBD2
clone size: NA
J gene: TRBJ2-6
CDR3 DNA: TGTGCCAGCAGTCCGCTCAGCGGGGGCCTCTCTGGGGCCAACGTCCTGACTTTC
CDR3 protein: CASSPLSGGLSGANVLTF

V gene: TRBV11-2
D gene: NA
clone size: NA
J gene: TRBJ1-1
CDR3 DNA: TGTGCCAGCAGCTCCAGGTGGGGCACTGAAGCTTTCTTT
CDR3 protein: CASSSRWGTEAFF

V gene: TRBV6-1
D gene: NA
clone size: NA
J gene: TRBJ2-7
CDR3 DNA: TGTGCCAGCAGTGAACACAGCTACGAGCAGTACTTC
CDR3 protein: CASSEHSYEQYF

V gene: TRBV30
D gene: NA
clone size: NA
J gene: TRBJ1-4
CDR3 DNA: TGTGCCTGGAGTGTACTGGGGAAGAATAATGAAAAACTGTTTTTT
CDR3 protein: CAWSVLGKNNEKLFF

V gene: TRBV6-5
D gene: NA
clone size: NA
J gene: TRBJ2-1
CDR3 DNA: TGTGCCAGCAGTTACGTCGTGTCGGGACGAAAGGAGCAGTTCTTC
CDR3 protein: CASSYVVSGRKEQFF

V gene: TRBV24-1
D gene: NA
clone size: NA
J gene: TRBJ2-7
CDR3 DNA: TGTGCCACCAGTGATTTGAGAAGGGGAAACGAGCAGTACTTC
CDR3 protein: CATSDLRRGNEQYF

V gene: TRBV20-1
D gene: TRBD1
clone size: NA
J gene: TRBJ2-7
CDR3 DNA: TGCAGTGCTAGTGACCGGGACAGTCCTTCCTACGAGCAGTACTTC
CDR3 protein: CSASDRDSPSYEQYF

V gene: TRBV5-4
D gene: TRBD2
clone size: NA
J gene: TRBJ2-7
CDR3 DNA: TGTGCCAGCAGCTTCGGACTAGCGGGGGTAGAGTACGAGCAGTACTTC
CDR3 protein: CASSFGLAGVEYEQYF

V gene: TRBV28
D gene: NA
clone size: NA
J gene: TRBJ2-3
CDR3 DNA: TGTGCCAGCAGTCCGGGGACGGGTTTTTCGGATACGCAGTATTTT
CDR3 protein: CASSPGTGFSDTQYF

V gene: TRBV5-1
D gene: TRBD1
clone size: NA
J gene: TRBJ2-4
CDR3 DNA: TGCGCCAGCAGCCCTAGAGGGGGCGACAAAAACATTCAGTACTTC
CDR3 protein: CASSPRGGDKNIQYF

V gene: TRBV27
D gene: NA
clone size: NA
J gene: TRBJ2-1
CDR3 DNA: TGTGCCAGCAGTTTAAGGGGGAGTACGGAGTTCTTC
CDR3 protein: CASSLRGSTEFF

V gene: TRBV10-2
D gene: TRBD2
clone size: NA
J gene: TRBJ2-7
CDR3 DNA: TGCGCCAGCATTCAGACGGGAGGAAGGAGCGAGCAGTACTTC
CDR3 protein: CASIQTGGRSEQYF

V gene: TRBV9
D gene: NA
clone size: NA
J gene: TRBJ2-2
CDR3 DNA: TGTGCCAGCAGCGCCACCCCAGCGGGGAACACCGGGGAGCTGTTTTTT
CDR3 protein: CASSATPAGNTGELFF

V gene: TRBV5-4
D gene: NA
clone size: NA
J gene: TRBJ2-5
CDR3 DNA: TGTGCCAGCAGCTTGGGGGACACACAAGAGACCCAGTACTTC
CDR3 protein: CASSLGDTQETQYF

V gene: TRBV24-1
D gene: NA
clone size: once
J gene: TRBJ2-2
CDR3 DNA: TGTGCCACCAGTGGCGGGACACCGAACACCGGGGAGCTGTTTTTT
CDR3 protein: CATSGGTPNTGELFF

V gene: TRBV2
D gene: NA
clone size: NA
J gene: TRBJ2-7
CDR3 DNA: TGTGCCAGCAGTGAAGTTGGCGAGCAGTACTTC
CDR3 protein: CASSEVGEQYF

V gene: TRBV9
D gene: NA
clone size: NA
J gene: TRBJ2-1
CDR3 DNA: TGTGCCAGCAGCCCGGGGGGCGAGCAGTTCTTC
CDR3 protein: CASSPGGEQFF

V gene: TRBV4-2
D gene: NA
clone size: once
J gene: TRBJ1-2
CDR3 DNA: TGTGCCAGCAGCCAGAGCAGGGGAACCAACTATGGCTACACCTTC
CDR3 protein: CASSQSRGTNYGYTF

V gene: TRBV5-1
D gene: TRBD2
clone size: once
J gene: TRBJ2-7
CDR3 DNA: TGCGCCAGCAGCTTGCATTCGGGAGGGGAGCAGTACTTC
CDR3 protein: CASSLHSGGEQYF

V gene: TRBV6-5
D gene: NA
clone size: NA
J gene: TRBJ2-7
CDR3 DNA: TGTGCCAGCAGTTACTTAGCAGTTGCACTCGAGCAGTACTTC
CDR3 protein: CASSYLAVALEQYF

V gene: TRBV7-3
D gene: NA
clone size: NA
J gene: TRBJ2-1
CDR3 DNA: TGTGCCAGCAGCTTAGAGGTGGGGAATGAGCAGTTCTTC
CDR3 protein: CASSLEVGNEQFF

V gene: TRBV19
D gene: NA
clone size: NA
J gene: TRBJ2-7
CDR3 DNA: TGTGCCAGTAGTATGGGGGGACCAGGGGCTGGCGAGCAGTACTTC
CDR3 protein: CASSMGGPGAGEQYF

V gene: TRBV6-2/TRBV6-3
D gene: NA
clone size: NA
J gene: TRBJ1-5
CDR3 DNA: TGTGCCAGCAGTTCCGCCTTGTCCCGGACAAGCAATCAGCCCCAGCATTTT
CDR3 protein: CASSSALSRTSNQPQHF

V gene: TRBV5-5
D gene: TRBD1
clone size: NA
J gene: TRBJ1-5
CDR3 DNA: TGTGCCAGCAGCTTGGAAGGACAGGGAGGATTAGCCCAGCATTTT
CDR3 protein: CASSLEGQGGLAQHF

V gene: TRBV27
D gene: NA
clone size: NA
J gene: TRBJ1-6
CDR3 DNA: TGTGCCAGCAGTTTGGAGTGGAGAGGGACGTTTTATTCACCCCTCCACTTT
CDR3 protein: CASSLEWRGTFYSPLHF

V gene: TRBV30
D gene: NA
clone size: NA
J gene: TRBJ1-1
CDR3 DNA: TGTGCCTGGAGTGTAGGTGGAGCCTTGAACACTGAAGCTTTCTTT
CDR3 protein: CAWSVGGALNTEAFF

V gene: TRBV28
D gene: TRBD2
clone size: once
J gene: TRBJ2-5
CDR3 DNA: TGTGCCAGCAGTTTGGGACGGGAGGGCCAAGAGACCCAGTACTTC
CDR3 protein: CASSLGREGQETQYF